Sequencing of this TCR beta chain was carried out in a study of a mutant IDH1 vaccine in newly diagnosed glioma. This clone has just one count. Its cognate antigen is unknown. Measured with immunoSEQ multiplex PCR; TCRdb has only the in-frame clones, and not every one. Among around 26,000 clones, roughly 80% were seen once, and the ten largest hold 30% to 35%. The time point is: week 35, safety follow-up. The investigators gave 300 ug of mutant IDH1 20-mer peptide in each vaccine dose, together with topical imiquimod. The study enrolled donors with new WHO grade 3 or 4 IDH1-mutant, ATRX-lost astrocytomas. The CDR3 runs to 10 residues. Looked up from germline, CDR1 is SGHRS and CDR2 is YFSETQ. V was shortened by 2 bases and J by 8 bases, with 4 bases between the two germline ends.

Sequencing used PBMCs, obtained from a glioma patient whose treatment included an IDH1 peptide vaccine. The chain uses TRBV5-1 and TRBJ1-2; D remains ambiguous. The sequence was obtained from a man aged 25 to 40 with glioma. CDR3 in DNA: TGCGCCAGCAGCTTTCCCGGCTACACCTTC. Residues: CASSFPGYTF.